These T cell receptor beta chains were read from a single sample in a study of blood T cell repertoires in COVID-19. Here immunoSEQ multiplex PCR was the method, and the copy in TCRdb shows in-frame clones only, minus some. The sample includes some 200,000 clones, around 81% seen only once; the top ten take approximately 7.2%. The sample was peripheral blood. The receptors shown here come from a woman in her 70s with acute or convalescent COVID-19. Each CDR3 is given with its conserved first and last residue. The order of the fields is J gene, D gene, V gene, clone size, CDR3 DNA, CDR3 protein. D genes are given only for firm matches. Part of the rows lack a size; the others show once, few, many or a class for expanded clones.

J: TRBJ2-7; D: TRBD2; V: TRBV10-3; size: few; DNA: TGTGCCATCAGTGACGGCGGGGGAGGGTACGAGCAGTACTTC; CDR3: CAISDGGGGYEQYF
J: TRBJ2-5; D: TRBD2; V: TRBV9; size: NA; DNA: TGTGCCAGCAGCGTAGTGAGCGGGGGAACGAGAGAGACCCAGTACTTC; CDR3: CASSVVSGGTRETQYF
J: TRBJ1-6; D: NA; V: TRBV2; size: NA; DNA: TGTGCCAGCGAACTGATCTATAATTCACCCCTCCACTTT; CDR3: CASELIYNSPLHF
J: TRBJ1-1; D: NA; V: TRBV5-1; size: NA; DNA: TGCGCCAGCAGCGAGGGTCTCACTGAAGCTTTCTTT; CDR3: CASSEGLTEAFF
J: TRBJ1-2; D: NA; V: TRBV6-5; size: NA; DNA: TGTGCCAGCATTGGCCATTGGCGCGGCTATGGCTACACCTTC; CDR3: CASIGHWRGYGYTF
J: TRBJ2-5; D: NA; V: TRBV10-3; size: NA; DNA: TGTGCCATCTCGGCGGGCCAAGAGACCCAGTACTTC; CDR3: CAISAGQETQYF
J: TRBJ1-1; D: NA; V: TRBV6-5; size: NA; DNA: TGTGCCAGCAGTTACTCAGGGGGAGCGAACACTGAAGCTTTCTTT; CDR3: CASSYSGGANTEAFF
J: TRBJ2-1; D: TRBD1; V: TRBV18; size: NA; DNA: TGTGCCAGCTCCCAACAGGGGGTAGGCAATGAGCAGTTCTTC; CDR3: CASSQQGVGNEQFF
J: TRBJ2-1; D: NA; V: TRBV14; size: few; DNA: TGTGCCAGCAGCCAAGGACTAAGCCCCTACAATGAGCAGTTCTTC; CDR3: CASSQGLSPYNEQFF
J: TRBJ1-2; D: TRBD1; V: TRBV2; size: NA; DNA: TGTGCCACCCGATGGACAGGGGGCAACTATGGCTACACCTTC; CDR3: CATRWTGGNYGYTF